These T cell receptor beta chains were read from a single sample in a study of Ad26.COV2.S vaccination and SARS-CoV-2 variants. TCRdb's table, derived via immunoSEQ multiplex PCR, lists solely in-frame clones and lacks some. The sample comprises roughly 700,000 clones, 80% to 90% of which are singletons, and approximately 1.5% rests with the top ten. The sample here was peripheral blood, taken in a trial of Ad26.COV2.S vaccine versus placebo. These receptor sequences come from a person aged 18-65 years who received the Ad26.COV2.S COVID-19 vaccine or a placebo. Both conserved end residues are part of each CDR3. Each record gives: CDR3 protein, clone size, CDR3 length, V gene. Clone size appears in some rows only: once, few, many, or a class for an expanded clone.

CAWSSSQTHNEQFF	NA	14	TRBV30
CASSALGLGEQYF	NA	13	TRBV2
CSVVEQIAKNIQYF	NA	14	TRBV29-1
CASSPPGTINYGYTF	NA	15	TRBV14
CASSLGRGASGNTIYF	NA	16	TRBV13
CATSRDRARETQYF	NA	14	TRBV15
CASTGEGTNEKLFF	NA	14	TRBV19
CASSSPYEQYF	NA	11	TRBV5-6
CATSRDLGTRLHEQYF	NA	16	TRBV15
CAISDMGDEQYF	few	12	TRBV10-3
CASSPGPDQPQHF	NA	13	TRBV5-4
CASSYATGGRYGYTF	NA	15	TRBV6-2/TRBV6-3
CASSLVGTSGREQYF	NA	15	TRBV5-1
CASSLSGAALEYF	NA	13	TRBV27
CASRTASSYEQYF	once	13	TRBV12-3/TRBV12-4
CATSRGRDSEKLFF	NA	14	TRBV15
CASRQGVFSNTEAFF	NA	15	TRBV6-5
CASSRLDYGYTF	NA	12	TRBV18
CASSQERQETQYF	NA	13	TRBV18
CASSLWTGKTDTQYF	NA	15	TRBV11-2
CASSGQGGYGYTF	NA	13	TRBV10-1
CASTPGRAEKLFF	NA	13	TRBV19
CASSLARDRRSDEQYF	NA	16	TRBV7-9
CASSPGSTYNEQFF	NA	14	TRBV6-6
CASSRSGSSYNEQFF	NA	15	TRBV5-1
CASRGRFYGYTF	NA	12	TRBV2
CASSHGQGAVGYTF	NA	14	TRBV6-4
CASSPLTGETEAFF	NA	14	TRBV5-1
CASRPQGESQPQHF	few	14	TRBV2
CAWRARRFGNTIYF	NA	14	TRBV30
CASSLAGLDYEQYF	once	14	TRBV7-9
CASSQEGALSYEQYF	NA	15	TRBV4-1
CASSGEPPSYNEQFF	NA	15	TRBV2
CSVGGTAKFF	NA	10	TRBV29-1
CASSQRGGGNTIYF	few	14	TRBV3-1/TRBV3-2
CASSQDTTGGQSPNTEAFF	NA	19	TRBV4-2
CASSSGQDRLYGYTF	NA	15	TRBV5-4
CATSRQVNSPLHF	NA	13	TRBV15
CASSRVPGLAGVTETQYF	NA	18	TRBV4-2
CASGALRGSEKLFF	NA	14	TRBV12-5
CASSRAGQGGSGANVLTF	once	18	TRBV7-8
CASSTQRESAGELFF	NA	15	TRBV11-3
CASSLFRGTGELFF	NA	14	TRBV27
CASREKYSNQPQHF	NA	14	TRBV6-5
CASTRQGGNEQFF	NA	13	TRBV19
CASSHREVNTEAFF	NA	14	TRBV6-6
CASSESLQYSLDTQYF	NA	16	TRBV25-1
CASSLGGGSETQYF	NA	14	TRBV5-4
CASSPTGAITGELFF	once	15	TRBV7-3
CAGGRGLYNEQFF	NA	13	TRBV10-3
CASRPQAGQQETQYF	NA	15	TRBV5-1
CASSTPGLAGSGEQYF	NA	16	TRBV18
CASRRDGSSYNSPLHF	NA	16	TRBV19